Following are 13 T cell receptor beta chains from one sample sequenced in a study of cytomegalovirus exposure and HLA in healthy donors (dated by TCRdb to the late 2010s). Library method: the immunoSEQ multiplex PCR assay. The multiplex PCR relied on a mix of 60 forward primers for TCR Vbeta segments and 13 reverse primers for TCR Jbeta segments. TCRdb stores this immuneACCESS table with in-frame sequences only. Part of the clones is absent; in the studies checked, under half of the shortfall reflects unresolved V genes, and no reason is known for the rest. The sample table contains about 130,000 clones; only one count was recorded for 74% of them. Approximately 6.4% of the sample is held by the ten biggest clonotypes. Sample: PBMCs. Receptor source: a woman in her forties or fifties in good health and CMV-seropositive.

This rearrangement joins TRBV2 to TRBJ1-1; a weak D match, TRBD1 (6 bases). CDR3 size: 14 residues. V lost 6 bases and J lost 3, with 14 bases in between. Germline assignment: CDR1 SNHLY and CDR2 FYNNEI. The CDR3 coding sequence is TGTGCCAGCAGGGTACAGGGTAGAGACACTGAAGCTTTCTTT. It codes for CASRVQGRDTEAFF. Drawing the rest from reference TRBV2 and TRBJ1-1, the complete variable domain is EPEVTQTPSHQVTQMGQEVILRCVPISNHLYFYWYRQILGQKVEFLVSFYNNEISEKSEIFDDQFSVERPDGSNFTLKIRSTKLEDSAMYFCASRVQGRDTEAFFGQGTRLTVV.

The rearrangement joins TRBV6-5 to TRBJ1-6; no clear D. The germline CDR1 and CDR2 sequences are MNHEY and SVGAGI. Trimming stripped 5 bases from V and 0 bases from J, with 5 bases between. The CDR3 covers 14 residues. The CDR3 DNA reads as TGTGCCAGCAGTCGGAGCTCCTATAATTCACCCCTCCACTTT. This codes for CASSRSSYNSPLHF.

V and J are TRBV27 and TRBJ1-1, with TRBD1 identical over 7 bases. The trim removed 6 bases at V and 8 bases at J, leaving 12 bases unmatched. The CDR3 extends over 14 amino acids. The V gene's germline CDR1 is MNHEY and CDR2 SMNVEV (reference sequence). CDR3 coding DNA: TGTGCCAGCAGCCCAAACAGGGGCAGGGCGGAAGCTTTCTTT. Translating gives CASSPNRGRAEAFF.

The rearrangement uses TRBV9 and TRBJ1-4; D perhaps matches TRBD1 (5 bases). The CDR3 is 14 residues long. Germline-derived CDR1 and CDR2 are SGDLS and YYNGEE. The V and J ends lost 0 bases and 8 bases respectively, with 11 bases between them. DNA for the CDR3: TGTGCCAGCAGCGTAGCTGGTCGGGGGGAAAAACTGTTTTTT. This sequence encodes CASSVAGRGEKLFF. The entire variable domain, with the rest obtained from reference TRBV9 and TRBJ1-4, is as follows: DSGVTQTPKHLITATGQRVTLRCSPRSGDLSVYWYQQSLDQGLQFLIQYYNGEERAKGNILERFSAQQFPDLHSELNLSSLELGDSALYFCASSVAGRGEKLFFGSGTQLSVL.

This sequence joins TRBV5-4 and TRBJ2-7, with 8 bases that match TRBD2. The CDR3 totals 14 residues. The V gene end was trimmed by 3 bases and the J gene end by 2 bases; junction bases not matched to a gene: 4. CDR1 is SGHNT and CDR2 is YYREEE in the germline V gene (reference sequence). Here the CDR3 DNA reads TGTGCCAGCAGCTGGACGGGGGGGCCCTACGAGCAGTACTTC. This translates into CASSWTGGPYEQYF.

The V and J genes are TRBV18 and TRBJ2-7; 7 bases match TRBD2. Trimming took 0 bases from V and 0 from J; bases not matched to a gene: 2. This CDR3 spans 15 amino acids. Germline CDR1 reads KGHSH; CDR2 reads LQKENI. The CDR3 DNA reads as TGTGCCAGCTCACCACCTAGCGGGCTCTCCTACGAGCAGTACTTC. Translated: CASSPPSGLSYEQYF.

The chain is built from TRBV19 and TRBJ1-2; unclear D gene. Trimming took off 5 bases at V and 4 bases at J, with 17 bases between the two ends. This CDR3 is 15 amino acids long. From germline, CDR1 is LNHDA and CDR2 SQIVND (reference sequence). CDR3 sequence (DNA): TGTGCCAGTAGTCCATCCAATAGCATCCTCTATGGCTACACCTTC. Residues: CASSPSNSILYGYTF. Based on the CDR3 plus reference TRBV19 and TRBJ1-2, the full variable domain is DGGITQSPKYLFRKEGQNVTLSCEQNLNHDAMYWYRQDPGQGLRLIYYSQIVNDFQKGDIAEGYSVSREKKESFPLTVTSAQKNPTAFYLCASSPSNSILYGYTFGSGTRLTVV.

The CDR3 bases are TGTGCCAGCAGCTTACCGGGACAGGGGCACACTGAAGCTTTCTTT. This gives the protein CASSLPGQGHTEAFF. The V call is TRBV7-9, the J call TRBJ1-1; 10 positions match TRBD1. The CDR3 loop spans 15 amino acids. Germline CDR1 and CDR2: SEHNR and FQNEAQ (reference sequence). The V segment lost 2 bases and the J segment 3 bases; nucleotides outside the gene matches: 3. The variable domain in full, with the rest retrieved from reference TRBV7-9 and TRBJ1-1, is DTGVSQNPRHKITKRGQNVTFRCDPISEHNRLYWYRQTLGQGPEFLTYFQNEAQLEKSRLLSDRFSAERPKGSFSTLEIQRTEQGDSAMYLCASSLPGQGHTEAFFGQGTRLTVV.

The V call is TRBV6-6, the J call TRBJ1-1; D is possibly TRBD1 (6 bases). CDR3 length: 16 amino acids. The germline CDR1 and CDR2 sequences are MNHNY and SVGAGI (reference sequence). V lost 6 bases and J lost 0, with 17 bases in between. CDR3 nucleotide sequence: TGTGCCAGCAGCCTCCCTTCACAGGGCATGAACACTGAAGCTTTCTTT. Residues: CASSLPSQGMNTEAFF.

V gene TRBV5-1 combines with J gene TRBJ2-7, with 7 nucleotides matching TRBD1. Germline V gene lookup returns CDR1 SGHRS and CDR2 YFSETQ. The CDR3 has 14 residues. V gave up 3 bases and J gave up 4 bases; unmatched junction bases: 7. The CDR3 region is CASSSGTANYEQYF. Written as DNA, the CDR3 is TGCGCCAGCAGCTCCGGGACAGCGAATTACGAGCAGTACTTC.

V gene TRBV13 combines with J gene TRBJ1-6; D gene uncertain. The CDR3 loop spans 14 amino acids. Germline V gene data show CDR1 as PRHDT and CDR2 as FYEKMQ (reference sequence). The V end lost 5 bases, the J end lost 6 bases, and 11 bases lay between the germline ends. This CDR3 reads CASSMSGVNSPLHF. CDR3 coding DNA: TGTGCCAGCAGCATGAGCGGGGTTAATTCACCCCTCCACTTT.

A single count supports this clone. V usage is TRBV7-9 and J usage is TRBJ1-6, with 8 bases fitting TRBD1. The trim removed 1 base at V and 2 bases at J, leaving 4 bases unmatched. This CDR3 is 17 amino acids long. CDR1 and CDR2 from the germline V gene are SEHNR and FQNEAQ (reference sequence). CDR3 nucleotides: TGTGCCAGCAGCTTAGGGACAGGGACCACCTATAATTCACCCCTCCACTTT. Encoded protein: CASSLGTGTTYNSPLHF.

The chain combines TRBV29-1 with TRBJ2-7; D gene ambiguous. CDR3 length: 12 amino acids. V gave up 5 bases and J gave up 1 base, with 9 bases separating them. Germline V CDR1 and CDR2: SQVTM, ANQGSEA. CDR3 amino acids: CSVKSTSYEQYF. CDR3 coding DNA: TGCAGCGTTAAGAGTACTTCCTACGAGCAGTACTTC.